Listed below are T cell receptor beta chains from one sample, sequenced in a study of blood T cell repertoires in COVID-19. The assay was immunoSEQ multiplex PCR, and TCRdb's table has in-frame clones only and misses some. The table records approximately 210,000 clones, approximately 82% of them present only once. The source material was peripheral blood. Every receptor here comes from an elderly woman with acute or convalescent COVID-19. Both conserved end residues are part of each CDR3. The D gene is left open where the match is weak. Some rows mark clone size as missing; the rest say once, few, many or name a class of expanded clone.

j_call d_call clone_size v_call cdr3_nt cdr3_aa
TRBJ2-1 . once TRBV5-1 TGCGCCAGCAGCTTGGAGGCCGGCAGAGGTGTCTTC CASSLEAGRGVF
TRBJ1-5 . . TRBV2 TGTGCCAGCAGGGGCTTGGGCAATCAGCCCCAGCATTTT CASRGLGNQPQHF
TRBJ1-1 . . TRBV9 TGTGCCAGCAGCGTAGCTCCAGGCATGAGGGACACTGAAGCTTTCTTT CASSVAPGMRDTEAFF
TRBJ1-2 . . TRBV28 TGTGCCAGCAGTGTAGTGGCGGGGCCAGAACGCTCTTTCTATGGCTACACCTTC CASSVVAGPERSFYGYTF
TRBJ1-1 . . TRBV2 TGTGCCAGCATCTACGGTATGAACACTGAAGCTTTCTTT CASIYGMNTEAFF
TRBJ2-7 . few TRBV3-1/TRBV3-2 TGTGCCAGCAGCCAACTCATCGATAGAGAGCAGTACTTC CASSQLIDREQYF
TRBJ2-2 TRBD1 . TRBV5-1 TGCGCCAGCAGCTCCGCGGGACAGGGGCTCACCGGGGAGCTGTTTTTT CASSSAGQGLTGELFF
TRBJ2-6 . . TRBV24-1 TGTGCCACCAGTGACCCGTCGGGGGCCAACGTCCTGACTTTC CATSDPSGANVLTF
TRBJ1-1 . . TRBV18 TGTGCCAGCTCACCGTCACGGGAGAACACTGAAGCTTTCTTT CASSPSRENTEAFF
TRBJ1-2 . . TRBV6-5 TGTGCCAGCAGTTACTCACGTCCTAGGACAAATGGCTACACCTTC CASSYSRPRTNGYTF
TRBJ1-5 TRBD1 . TRBV2 TGTGCCAGCAGTGCGACAGGGTCCAAAGGGGGCAATCAGCCCCAGCATTTT CASSATGSKGGNQPQHF
TRBJ2-3 . . TRBV19 TGTGCCAGTAGTCTCGGGGGTCTCACAGATACGCAGTATTTT CASSLGGLTDTQYF
TRBJ2-5 . few TRBV9 TGTGCCAGCAGCGTACTAGCGTTACAAGAGACCCAGTACTTC CASSVLALQETQYF
TRBJ1-6 TRBD1 few TRBV4-2 TGTGCCAGCAGCCAATGGGGACAGTCTACCACCTATAATTCACCCCTCCACTTT CASSQWGQSTTYNSPLHF
TRBJ1-3 TRBD1 . TRBV5-4 TGTGCCAGCAGCCGGGACAGTGCCTTCTCTGGAAACACCATATATTTT CASSRDSAFSGNTIYF
TRBJ1-2 TRBD1 . TRBV5-1 TGCGCCAGCAGCTTGGATGGCCAGGGACAGGGCTATGGCTACACCTTC CASSLDGQGQGYGYTF
TRBJ2-5 TRBD2 . TRBV6-1 TGTGCCAGCAGTGAAGCCGTGACTAGCGGGGGGGCGTGGGAGACCCAGTACTTC CASSEAVTSGGAWETQYF
TRBJ2-7 . . TRBV9 TGTGCCAGCAGCGTAGGTTCAGGAAGCCCCTACGAGCAGTACTTC CASSVGSGSPYEQYF
TRBJ2-5 . . TRBV15 TGTGCCACCAGCAGAGATCTGGTCCTAGGCCAAGAGACCCAGTACTTC CATSRDLVLGQETQYF
TRBJ2-7 . few TRBV15 TGTGCCACCAGCAGAGATTTGGAGCCTACGCCTCGGGGGCAGTACTTC CATSRDLEPTPRGQYF
TRBJ2-7 TRBD1 . TRBV7-2 TGTGCCAGCAGCTTAGGTGGGGGACAGGGGGCGCGAGAGCAGTACTTC CASSLGGGQGAREQYF
TRBJ2-7 TRBD1 . TRBV19 TGTGCCAGTAGTACCCGGGACAGGTTCCACGAGCAGTACTTC CASSTRDRFHEQYF
TRBJ2-7 . . TRBV10-3 TGTGCCATCAGTGAGTCGTCGAAGGGGAAGGGCTACGAGCAGTACTTC CAISESSKGKGYEQYF
TRBJ1-1 . . TRBV11-3 TGTGCCAGCAGCCCGAGAACAGGCGAAGCTTTCTTT CASSPRTGEAFF
TRBJ1-2 TRBD1 . TRBV12-3/TRBV12-4 TGTGCCAGCAGCCCCGACAGGGTGAGAGGCTACACCTTC CASSPDRVRGYTF
TRBJ1-3 TRBD1 . TRBV4-2 TGTGCCAGCAGCCAAGAATCAGTCCAGGGGGCAGGAAACACCATATATTTT CASSQESVQGAGNTIYF
TRBJ1-1 . . TRBV25-1 TGTGCCAGCAGTGATCCGGGAGTCCTGGGGGGGACTGAAGCTTTCTTT CASSDPGVLGGTEAFF
TRBJ1-2 TRBD1 once TRBV7-9 TGTGCCAGCAGCTCCCGGGACAGCCTTAACTATGGCTACACCTTC CASSSRDSLNYGYTF
TRBJ1-1 TRBD1 . TRBV9 TGTGCCAGCAGCGCAATACCAGACAGGGGCGAAGCTTTCTTT CASSAIPDRGEAFF